Below are 15 T cell receptor beta chains sequenced from a single sample in a study of T cells in localized non-small cell lung cancer. Sequenced by immunoSEQ multiplex PCR; TCRdb stores in-frame clones only, minus some. The sample lists approximately 150,000 clones; about 90% were seen once. The sequences come from peripheral blood, collected before any cancer treatment. These receptors originate from a female donor over 55 with stage I lung adenocarcinoma.

The CDR3 DNA reads as TGTGCCAGCAGCCACCCCCACCGGACAGGGTATAGCAATCAGCCCCAGCATTTT. This gives the protein CASSHPHRTGYSNQPQHF. The rearrangement uses TRBV4-2 and TRBJ1-5, with TRBD1 matching over 8 bases. Looked up from germline, CDR1 is LGHNA and CDR2 is YNFKEQ. Trimming took 3 bases from V and 0 from J; bases not matched to a gene: 10. The CDR3 contains 18 residues.

J is TRBJ1-4 and V is TRBV5-5, with TRBD1 matching over 8 bases. Germline CDR1 SGHKS, CDR2 YYEKEE (reference sequence). V lost 0 bases and J lost 3; bases outside the gene matches: 1. This CDR3 is built from 15 residues. CDR3 nucleotide sequence: TGTGCCAGCAGCTTGGCGGACAGGGCTAATGAAAAACTGTTTTTT. It encodes CASSLADRANEKLFF.

The J gene is TRBJ2-1, the V gene TRBV28; the match to TRBD2 covers 7 bases. There are 16 residues in the CDR3. Germline V gene sequence: CDR1 MDHEN, CDR2 SYDVKM. The V gene end was trimmed by 5 bases and the J gene end by 2 bases; junction bases not matched to a gene: 9. The CDR3 spells CASSPLRLAAYNEQFF. The CDR3 DNA is TGTGCCAGCAGTCCCCTAAGACTAGCCGCCTACAATGAGCAGTTCTTC.

The J gene is TRBJ2-1, the V gene TRBV29-1; D remains ambiguous. V dropped 2 bases and J dropped 0 bases, with 14 bases sitting between them. The CDR3 runs to 16 residues. Germline V lookup: CDR1 SQVTM, CDR2 ANQGSEA. CDR3 in amino acids: CSVERAELSSYNEQFF. The DNA of the CDR3 is TGCAGCGTTGAACGGGCGGAACTCAGCTCCTACAATGAGCAGTTCTTC.

The genes are TRBV5-1 and TRBJ2-7; D is unclear. The CDR3 length is 13 residues. V lost 2 bases to trimming and J lost 9 bases, with 15 bases between them. CDR1 SGHRS and CDR2 YFSETQ come from the germline V gene. The CDR3 loop reads CASSFKDLPGQYF. The CDR3 coding sequence is TGCGCCAGCAGCTTCAAGGACCTTCCCGGGCAGTACTTC.

This clone showed up just a few times. This chain joins TRBV5-4 and TRBJ2-5; D remains unclear. The CDR3 is 13 amino acids. The germline gives CDR1 SGHNT, CDR2 YYREEE (reference sequence). Trimming took off 1 base at V and 2 bases at J, with 6 bases between the two ends. As DNA, the CDR3 is TGTGCCAGCAGCTTGCCACCGCAAGAGACCCAGTACTTC. Translated, it gives CASSLPPQETQYF.

This chain connects TRBV30 to TRBJ1-4; no firm D call. The length of the CDR3 is 15 residues. V lost 3 bases and J 3 bases, leaving 14 bases between the germline ends. CDR1 and CDR2 (germline): GTSNPN, SVGIG (reference sequence). The CDR3 loop is CAWRAGGQPNEKLFF. The DNA of the CDR3 is TGTGCCTGGAGAGCGGGTGGGCAGCCTAATGAAAAACTGTTTTTT.

The V and J genes are TRBV2 and TRBJ1-5, with D uncertain. The CDR3 extends over 15 amino acids. The V gene's germline CDR1 is SNHLY and CDR2 FYNNEI. Between the trimmed V and J ends, which lost 3 bases and 3 bases, there was a span of 12 bases. The CDR3 is CASSELILPNQPQHF. In DNA, the CDR3 is TGTGCCAGCAGTGAGTTGATTCTCCCCAATCAGCCCCAGCATTTT.

The chain carries TRBV6-5 and TRBJ1-5; D remains ambiguous. CDR3 size: 15 residues. CDR1 and CDR2 from the germline V gene are MNHEY and SVGAGI. Trimming stripped 3 bases from V and 3 bases from J, with 12 bases between. The CDR3 sequence: CASSYTGSFNQPQHF. DNA of the CDR3: TGTGCCAGCAGTTATACTGGGTCTTTCAATCAGCCCCAGCATTTT.

The chain uses TRBV29-1 and TRBJ2-7; D not certain. The CDR3 has 13 residues. In germline, CDR1 is SQVTM, CDR2 ANQGSEA. V dropped 4 bases and J dropped 4 bases, with 14 bases sitting between them. The CDR3 bases are TGCAGCGTTGCCCAGAGCGTGGGTTACGAGCAGTACTTC. As protein: CSVAQSVGYEQYF.

This clone occurred once. The rearrangement links TRBV30 to TRBJ2-5; D is undetermined. The DNA end is more similar to TRBJ2-7, so the J call may be wrong. CDR1 and CDR2 from the germline V gene are GTSNPN and SVGIG (reference sequence). This CDR3 comprises 12 residues. The chain's CDR3 is CAWSVRAYEQYF. In DNA, the CDR3 is TGTGCCTGGAGTGTACGGGCCTACGAGCAGTACTTC.

Written as DNA, the CDR3 is TGTGCCTGGAGGGCCACAAGGGCCACTGAAGCTTTCTTT. It translates to CAWRATRATEAFF. J is TRBJ1-1 and V is TRBV30; D uncertain. The V and J ends lost 3 bases and 4 bases respectively, with 12 bases between them. Per germline, CDR1 GTSNPN and CDR2 SVGIG (reference sequence). The CDR3 length is 13 residues.

This clone was recorded a few times. This chain joins TRBV7-2 and TRBJ1-5; 11 positions match TRBD1. J lost 6 bases, V lost 5 bases, and 0 bases had no gene match. CDR3 length: 13 amino acids. Germline V gives CDR1 SGHTA, CDR2 FQGNSA. CDR3 nucleotides: TGTGCCAGCAGCGGGACAGGGGGTCAGCCCCAGCATTTT. It yields the protein CASSGTGGQPQHF.

This clone is a singleton in its sample. One junction end does not reproduce the germline sequence, and a read error may be involved. V usage is TRBV30 and J usage is TRBJ2-7; TRBD2 might be the D (5 bases). CDR1 is GTSNPN and CDR2 is SVGIG in the germline V gene (reference sequence). CDR3 length: 12 amino acids. CDR3: CAGSYGSYEQYF. CDR3 DNA sequence: TGTGCCGGGAGTTATGGCTCCTACGAGCAGTACTTC. Using reference TRBV30 and TRBJ2-7 for the parts outside the CDR3, the full variable domain is SQTIHQWPATLVQPVGSPLSLECTVEGTSNPNLYWYRQAAGRGLQLLFYSVGIGQISSEVPQNLSASRPQDRQFILSSKKLLLSDSGFYLCAGSYGSYEQYFGPGTRLTVT.

The chain is built from TRBV4-1 and TRBJ2-1; 11 bases align to TRBD2. In germline, CDR1 is MGHRA, CDR2 YSYEKL. This CDR3 has 20 residues. V trimming: 4 bases; J trimming: 0 bases; junction bases outside the gene matches: 14. The CDR3 DNA reads TGCGCCAGCAGCCCAATCGTACTAGCGGGAGTGCGCGGCTCCTACAATGAGCAGTTCTTC. This gives the protein CASSPIVLAGVRGSYNEQFF.